The 30 T cell receptor beta chains given below trace back to one sample, sequenced in a study of metastatic and nonmetastatic thyroid tumors. Every patient was untreated before thyroid surgery. TCRdb reassembled clones from the PCR reads with MiXCR. The sample contains about 33,000 clones, 18% of which appear only once. The specimen was blood. The receptor source for this set is a male donor with papillary thyroid cancer or a benign thyroid nodule (not recorded which). Some clones in this sample may be carry-over from other donors' samples.

There are a few counts of this clone. V usage is TRBV6-6 and J usage is TRBJ1-2; no reliable D call. The CDR3 is 14 amino acids. Germline CDR1 reads MNHNY; CDR2 reads SVGAGI (reference sequence). V was pared by 5 bases and J by 4 bases, with 14 bases between. CDR3 coding DNA: TGTGCCAGCAGTACGCGCAGTAACCTCTATGGCTACACCTTC. Amino acids: CASSTRSNLYGYTF.

About this clone: A much larger clonotype is one base distant, so this may be a read error. The chain recombines TRBV6-5 with TRBJ2-4; no clear D. Trimming removed 2 bases from V and 6 bases from J, with 8 bases in between. The germline V gene has CDR1 MNHEY and CDR2 SVGAGI. CDR3 length equals 13 residues. DNA of the CDR3: TGTGCCAGCAGTTACGGGCGGAGAAACATTCAGTACTTC. Protein: CASSYGRRNIQYF.

This clone came up a few times. The gene calls are TRBV10-1 and TRBJ2-7, with TRBD2 matching over 13 bases. Per the germline V gene, CDR1 is WNHNN and CDR2 is SYGVQD (reference sequence). Germline trimming cut 5 bases from V and 6 bases from J; bases unmatched to any gene: 10. The length of the CDR3 is 16 residues. This CDR3 reads CASSTGLAGALVEQYF. The CDR3 DNA follows: TGCGCCAGCAGTACAGGACTAGCGGGGGCCCTTGTCGAGCAGTACTTC.

This clone came up a few times. One base away lies a much larger clone, so this may be a sequencing read error. The chain couples TRBV9 to TRBJ2-7; the match to TRBD1 covers 9 bases. This CDR3 is 15 amino acids long. CDR1 and CDR2 (germline): SGDLS, YYNGEE. V shed 4 bases, J shed 6 bases, and the junction held 11 bases outside the gene matches. The CDR3 region is CASSPRYRGPGEQYF. The CDR3 DNA reads TGTGCCAGCAGCCCAAGGTACAGGGGGCCCGGCGAGCAGTACTTC.

This clone has at least ten counts. Written as DNA, the CDR3 is TGCAGTGCTAGAGATTGGAGCCCCATCACAGATACGCAGTATTTT. Its translation: CSARDWSPITDTQYF. The V and J genes are TRBV20-1 and TRBJ2-3; D remains unclear. Trimming left V 0 bases short and J 2 bases short, with 12 bases between. Germline CDR1 DFQATT, CDR2 SNEGSKA (reference sequence). The CDR3 is 15 residues long.

This chain links TRBV15 with TRBJ1-2; no clear D gene. There are 13 residues in the CDR3. V lost 5 bases, J lost 7 bases, and 14 bases lay in between. CDR1 LNHNV and CDR2 YYDKDF come from the germline V gene (reference sequence). In DNA, the CDR3 is TGTGCCACCAGCCCTCAGACTGGCTCTGGCTACACCTTC. Amino acids: CATSPQTGSGYTF.

This clone was seen a handful of times. V is TRBV15 and J is TRBJ1-5; D gene ambiguous. V was clipped by 5 bases and J by 5 bases, with 19 bases between them. Germline V lookup: CDR1 LNHNV, CDR2 YYDKDF (reference sequence). This CDR3 contains 16 residues. The CDR3 reads CATSEGGGAGDQPQHF. In DNA, the CDR3 is TGTGCCACCAGCGAGGGAGGCGGAGCGGGTGATCAGCCCCAGCATTTT.

The table lists this clone with many counts. V and J are TRBV5-5 and TRBJ2-7; D is possibly TRBD1 or TRBD2 (5 bases each). The germline CDR1 and CDR2 sequences are SGHKS and YYEKEE (reference sequence). The CDR3 has 13 amino acids. Trimming pared 4 bases from V and 3 bases from J, leaving 11 bases between. CDR3 sequence reads: CASSLGVDYEQYF. The CDR3 nucleotides are TGTGCCAGCAGCCTGGGGGTTGACTACGAGCAGTACTTC. The full variable domain, completed using reference TRBV5-5 and TRBJ2-7, is DAGVTQSPTHLIKTRGQQVTLRCSPISGHKSVSWYQQVLGQGPQFIFQYYEKEERGRGNFPDRFSARQFPNYSSELNVNALLLGDSALYLCASSLGVDYEQYFGPGTRLTVT.

This clone was seen only once. The chain employs TRBV7-8 and TRBJ2-3; tentative D call: TRBD2 (7 bases). This CDR3 contains 15 residues. The V gene's germline CDR1 is SGHVS and CDR2 FQNEAQ. The germline V and J ends were trimmed by 5 bases and 1 base, with 13 bases remaining between them. CDR3 amino acids: CASSGGAGGTDTQYF. The CDR3 coding sequence is TGTGCCAGCAGCGGGGGGGCAGGGGGCACAGATACGCAGTATTTT.

This clone is labeled medium-sized. V is TRBV24-1 and J is TRBJ1-2, with TRBD1 matching over 10 bases. Germline loops: CDR1 KGHDR, CDR2 SFDVKD. The CDR3 spans 15 residues. Trimming took 2 bases from V and 2 from J; bases not matched to a gene: 1. The CDR3, as DNA: TGTGCCACCAGTGATTGGGACAGGGGAAACTATGGCTACACCTTC. Protein sequence: CATSDWDRGNYGYTF.

This clone was seen a handful of times. This chain connects TRBV29-1 to TRBJ1-1; no reliable D call. The CDR3 spans 12 residues. Trimming took 7 bases from V and 0 from J, leaving 9 bases between them. The germline V gene encodes CDR1 SQVTM and CDR2 ANQGSEA. The CDR3 sequence is CSADGLNTEAFF. CDR3 bases: TGCAGCGCGGACGGATTGAACACTGAAGCTTTCTTT.

This clone occurred many times. The chain recombines TRBV6-1 with TRBJ1-3; D remains unclear. This CDR3 is 17 amino acids long. Per the germline V gene, CDR1 is MNHNS and CDR2 is SASEGT. V gave up 5 bases and J gave up 0 bases, with 17 bases separating them. DNA for the CDR3: TGTGCCAGCAGTTTCCCATTCGGTGGAACCTCTGGAAACACCATATATTTT. Its protein product is CASSFPFGGTSGNTIYF.

The table lists this clone with many counts. This chain joins TRBV7-3 and TRBJ1-3; 8 bases are shared with TRBD1. The CDR3 loop spans 14 amino acids. J lost 2 bases, V lost 5 bases, and 2 bases had no gene match. CDR1 and CDR2 from the germline V gene are SGHTA and FQGTGA. CDR3 region: CASSEQGAGNTIYF. CDR3 bases: TGTGCCAGCAGCGAACAGGGGGCTGGAAACACCATATATTTT.

This clone has at least ten counts. This chain uses TRBV20-1 with TRBJ1-1; D possibly corresponds to TRBD1 (5 bases). The CDR3 has 12 amino acids. The V and J ends lost 5 bases and 5 bases respectively, with 12 bases between them. CDR1 is DFQATT and CDR2 is SNEGSKA in the germline V gene (reference sequence). CDR3 nucleotide sequence: TGCAGTGCTCGCGGCAGGGTAACTGAAGCTTTCTTT. Its protein product is CSARGRVTEAFF.

Within the sample, this clone is medium-sized (0.01 to 0.1%). The chain joins TRBV6-1 to TRBJ1-6; TRBD1 matches 9 bases. Germline V gene data show CDR1 as MNHNS and CDR2 as SASEGT. Trimming took 6 bases from V and 8 from J; bases not matched to a gene: 8. CDR3 length: 15 amino acids. The CDR3 DNA sequence: TGTGCCAGCAGGACGGACAGGGGAGGGTATTCACCCCTCCACTTT. Protein: CASRTDRGGYSPLHF.

V gene TRBV4-3 combines with J gene TRBJ1-1, with a tentative D call TRBD1 (6 bases). Deletions cut 5 bases from V and 1 base from J, with 11 bases between. The germline gives CDR1 LGHNA, CDR2 YSLEER. The CDR3 is 14 residues long. The CDR3 sequence: CASSYGQRNTEAFF. CDR3 in DNA: TGCGCCAGCAGCTACGGACAGCGGAACACTGAAGCTTTCTTT.

This clone was counted at least ten times. The rearrangement uses TRBV11-1 and TRBJ2-1; D gene ambiguous. Trimming stripped 3 bases from V and 4 bases from J, with 19 bases between. Germline assignment: CDR1 SGHAT and CDR2 FQDESV (reference sequence). This CDR3 spans 17 amino acids. CDR3 in amino acids: CASSFSTGARIYNEQFF. The CDR3 bases are TGTGCCAGCAGCTTCTCTACCGGTGCAAGAATTTACAATGAGCAGTTCTTC.

This clone is termed medium-sized (0.01 to 0.1%). The genes are TRBV6-1 and TRBJ2-1, with D possibly TRBD2 on 5 matching bases. The germline V gene encodes CDR1 MNHNS and CDR2 SASEGT. The CDR3 is 13 amino acids. Trimming shortened V by 6 bases and J by 6 bases, and 12 bases separated the two germline ends. CDR3 in amino acids: CASRNRRGNEQFF. CDR3 bases: TGTGCCAGCAGGAACCGCCGGGGCAATGAGCAGTTCTTC.

This clone was observed at least ten times. The V call is TRBV30, the J call TRBJ1-5; D is unclear. The V end lost 4 bases, the J end lost 1 base, and 8 bases lay between the germline ends. The CDR3 sequence is 13 residues long. Germline V gives CDR1 GTSNPN, CDR2 SVGIG (reference sequence). The CDR3 region has the DNA TGTGCCTGGAACTTAGGGAGCAATCAGCCCCAGCATTTT. Protein: CAWNLGSNQPQHF.

Only a few counts were recorded for this clone. The chain uses TRBV5-1 and TRBJ2-2; a weak D match, TRBD2 (5 bases). CDR3 size: 15 residues. V dropped 4 bases and J dropped 2 bases, with 12 bases sitting between them. In germline, CDR1 is SGHRS, CDR2 YFSETQ. This chain's CDR3 is CASSRGQANTGELFF. The CDR3 DNA follows: TGCGCCAGCAGCCGCGGGCAGGCCAACACCGGGGAGCTGTTTTTT.

The V call is TRBV6-5, the J call TRBJ1-2, with D unclear. This CDR3 comprises 13 residues. CDR1 and CDR2 (germline): MNHEY, SVGAGI. The V gene lost 0 bases and the J gene lost 5 bases, with 7 bases spanning the gap. The CDR3 nucleotides are TGTGCCAGCAGTTACTCGTTCCAGTATGGCTACACCTTC. It yields the protein CASSYSFQYGYTF.

Concerning this clone itself: In the same sample, other DNA sequences code for this CDR3. The chain recombines TRBV2 with TRBJ1-3; perhaps TRBD1 as D (5 bases). This CDR3 has 15 amino acids. Germline V gene data show CDR1 as SNHLY and CDR2 as FYNNEI. Trimming took off 8 bases at V and 3 bases at J, with 17 bases between the two ends. In nucleotides, the CDR3 is TGTGCCAGCGGGGAACAAGGGGCTAATGGAAACACCATATATTTT. Protein sequence: CASGEQGANGNTIYF.

This clone was found many times. The chain has TRBV5-6 and TRBJ2-1, with D possibly matching TRBD2 (5 bases). The ends were cut back, 0 bases at V and 8 bases at J, with 18 bases in the middle. The CDR3 spans 16 residues. CDR1 is SGHDT, CDR2 YYEEEE, per germline. Here the CDR3 reads CASSLEGGPNGYEQFF. CDR3 DNA: TGTGCCAGCAGCTTGGAGGGCGGGCCAAATGGTTATGAGCAGTTCTTC.

This clone appeared many times. The genes are TRBV12-3 or TRBV12-4 and TRBJ2-1; D remains ambiguous. The CDR3 totals 13 residues. Trimming removed 6 bases from V and 10 bases from J, with 16 bases in between. Here the CDR3 DNA reads TGTGCCAGCAGCCCCTTTTTGGGCCTCGAGCAGTTCTTC. It codes for CASSPFLGLEQFF.

As concerns this clone: Distinct nucleotide sequences in the sample also encode this CDR3. The chain couples TRBV5-1 to TRBJ2-7; no clear D gene. Looked up from germline, CDR1 is SGHRS and CDR2 is YFSETQ. This CDR3 spans 11 amino acids. V lost 5 bases, J lost 4 bases, and 7 bases lay in between. CDR3 region: CASSQSYEQYF. CDR3 coding DNA: TGCGCCAGCAGTCAAAGTTACGAGCAGTACTTC.

This clone was seen ten or more times. The chain carries TRBV7-9 and TRBJ2-3; the D call may be TRBD1 or TRBD2 (5 bases each). CDR1 and CDR2 from the germline V gene are SEHNR and FQNEAQ (reference sequence). V was clipped by 7 bases and J by 4 bases, with 15 bases between them. This CDR3 has 14 amino acids. The CDR3 nucleotides read TGTGCCAGCACTGACCCAGGGACCTCAGATACGCAGTATTTT. Encoded protein: CASTDPGTSDTQYF.

This clone was detected many times. This chain uses TRBV12-3 or TRBV12-4 with TRBJ1-5, with D possibly matching TRBD1 (6 bases). Between the trimmed V and J ends, which lost 3 bases and 4 bases, there was a span of 13 bases. This CDR3 comprises 15 residues. For the CDR3, the DNA is TGTGCCAGCAGTTTTCGGACAGCACTAAATCAGCCCCAGCATTTT. Protein sequence: CASSFRTALNQPQHF.

This clone showed up just a few times. A junction end diverges from the germline sequence, so it may reflect a read error. The chain employs TRBV6-5 and TRBJ2-3, with a possible D match to TRBD1 (7 bases). There are 11 residues in the CDR3. Germline CDR1 reads MNHEY; CDR2 reads SVGAGI. The CDR3 DNA is TGTGCCAGCACCAGGGGGGATAAGCAGTATTTT. Its protein is CASTRGDKQYF.

The sample holds a few counts of this clone. This could be a read error, since a much larger clone is one nucleotide away. The chain is built from TRBV4-3 and TRBJ2-2; TRBD2 is a possible D gene (6 bases). The CDR3 contains 15 residues. Between the trimmed V and J ends, which lost 2 bases and 5 bases, there was a span of 12 bases. CDR1 is LGHNA and CDR2 is YSLEER in the germline V gene. The CDR3 sequence is CASSQTLARTGELFF. DNA for the CDR3: TGCGCCAGCAGCCAAACTCTAGCGCGGACCGGGGAGCTGTTTTTT.

A note on this clone: The junction departs from the called germline gene at one end, perhaps through a read error. The J gene is TRBJ2-1, the V gene TRBV6-5; D gene uncertain. Per the germline V gene, CDR1 is MNHEY and CDR2 is SVGAGI. The CDR3 is made up of 12 amino acids. CDR3 protein: CASSFMFNEKFF. CDR3 bases: TGTGCCAGCAGTTTTATGTTCAATGAGAAGTTCTTC.